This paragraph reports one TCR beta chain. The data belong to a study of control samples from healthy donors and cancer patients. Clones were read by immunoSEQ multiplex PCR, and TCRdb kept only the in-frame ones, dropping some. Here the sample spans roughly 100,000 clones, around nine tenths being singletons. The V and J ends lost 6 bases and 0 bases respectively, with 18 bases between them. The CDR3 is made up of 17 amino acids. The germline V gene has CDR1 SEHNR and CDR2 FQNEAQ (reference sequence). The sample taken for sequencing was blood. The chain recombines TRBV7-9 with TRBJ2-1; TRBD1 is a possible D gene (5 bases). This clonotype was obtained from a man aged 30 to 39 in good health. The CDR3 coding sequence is TGTGCCAGCAGGGAAGGGGCAGGGTCCTACTCCTACAATGAGCAGTTCTTC. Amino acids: CASREGAGSYSYNEQFF.